This T cell receptor (beta chain) was observed in a study of human T cells and chemical hapten exposure. Study-level information: Slight differences in pooled library volume were the main source of varying TCR yields across samples.

Unique molecular identifiers were attached to individual cDNA molecules during library preparation. The authors' processing: Per-sample TCR counts ranged from roughly 20,000 to 700,000, median around 96,000. TCRdb reprocessed the RACE reads via MiXCR and lists one record per CDR3 protein. TCRdb's processing, not the study's, gives the V and J calls here. Of roughly 200,000 distinct CDR3 sequences in the sample, approximately 20% were seen once. With respect to this clonotype: Its antigen is not identified.

The CDR3 extends over 13 amino acids. In germline, CDR1 is SNHLY, CDR2 FYNNEI. Trimming cost V 7 bases and J 6 bases, with 13 bases left between them. Study-wide results and limits: There were significantly more large CDR3 similarity clusters among expanded TCRs than among controls.

The sample's time point: patch test 1, 2 weeks after DPC sensitization. Treatment of the sample: therapeutic diphenylcyclopropenone sensitization with weekly scalp DPC. Sequences were derived from whole blood, sampled in connection with sensitization to the hapten diphenylcyclopropenone (DPC). The sequence derives from a woman in her forties or fifties with alopecia areata. Some clones in this sample may be carry-over from other donors' samples. V and J are TRBV2 and TRBJ2-1, with a tentative D call TRBD2 (5 bases). CDR3 nucleotides: TGTGCCAGCATGAGGCGGGCCCTCAATGAGCAGTTCTTC. Translation: CASMRRALNEQFF.